The 24 T cell receptor beta chains listed next were all sequenced from one sample in a study of blood T cell repertoires in COVID-19. Here immunoSEQ multiplex PCR was the method, and the copy in TCRdb shows in-frame clones only, minus some. The profile shows 350,000 to 500,000 clones, roughly 84% of them singletons. The sequenced sample was PBMCs or T cells enriched from blood (not recorded which). Receptors originate from a woman aged 18-30 years who had been exposed to COVID-19.

V and J are TRBV6-1 and TRBJ2-7; a weak D match, TRBD1 (5 bases). Germline CDR1 reads MNHNS; CDR2 reads SASEGT. This CDR3 is 14 amino acids long. Trimming stripped 2 bases from V and 3 bases from J, with 11 bases between. The CDR3 reads CASSERQWNYEQYF. The CDR3 coding sequence is TGTGCCAGCAGTGAAAGACAGTGGAACTACGAGCAGTACTTC.

The chain joins TRBV3-1 (or the pseudogene TRBV3-2) to TRBJ1-4, with D uncertain. V gave up 1 base and J gave up 0 bases, with 6 bases separating them. This CDR3 comprises 15 residues. The germline V gene encodes CDR1 LGHDT and CDR2 YNNKEL (reference sequence). In DNA, the CDR3 is TGTGCCAGCAGCCAAGTAAGCGCAACTAATGAAAAACTGTTTTTT. It codes for CASSQVSATNEKLFF.

This chain connects TRBV7-6 to TRBJ2-1; 9 bases match TRBD1. This CDR3 has 15 residues. The V gene end was trimmed by 4 bases and the J gene end by 7 bases; junction bases not matched to a gene: 8. Germline CDR1 SGHVS, CDR2 FNYEAQ. CDR3 sequence reads: CASSSPGQGRNEQFF. The CDR3 nucleotides read TGTGCCAGCAGCTCGCCGGGACAGGGTCGGAATGAGCAGTTCTTC.

The chain links TRBV5-1 to TRBJ2-1; 9 bases are a match to TRBD2. Trimming removed 5 bases from V and 0 bases from J; junction bases left unmatched: 6. The CDR3 has 16 residues. The germline CDR1 and CDR2 sequences are SGHRS and YFSETQ. DNA for the CDR3: TGCGCCAGCAGTGACTATAGCGGGAGCTCCTACAATGAGCAGTTCTTC. Its protein product is CASSDYSGSSYNEQFF.

A note on this clone: This is likely a read error, given that the CDR3 carries no conserved phenylalanine or tryptophan at its end. The DNA is omitted, as the CDR3 cannot be located on it reliably, and the CDR3 follows TCRdb's listing. CDR3 sequence reads: CASSLSLGQKPTPLS. The chain links TRBV28 to TRBJ1-2; TRBD1, the table's D call, was not compared with the DNA. Germline loops: CDR1 MDHEN, CDR2 SYDVKM. The CDR3 contains 15 residues when both ends are counted.

The V call is TRBV2, the J call TRBJ1-2; no reliable D call. The CDR3 covers 13 residues. Trimming cost V 8 bases and J 8 bases, with 18 bases left between them. Germline-derived CDR1 and CDR2 are SNHLY and FYNNEI. CDR3 nucleotides: TGTGCCAGCCGTTTTTCGGGGTTGAGGGGCTACACCTTC. Its protein product is CASRFSGLRGYTF.

In DNA, the CDR3 is TGTGCCAGCAGCTCCCGAACAGGGAATGAAAAACTGTTTTTT. As protein: CASSSRTGNEKLFF. The gene calls are TRBV14 and TRBJ1-4; a possible D gene is TRBD1 (6 bases). Trimming pared 5 bases from V and 5 bases from J, leaving 12 bases between. Germline-derived CDR1 and CDR2 are SGHDN and FVKESK. This CDR3 is 14 amino acids long.

This sequence joins TRBV14 and TRBJ1-2; 8 bases line up with TRBD1. V lost 0 bases and J lost 7; bases outside the gene matches: 7. Germline V CDR1 and CDR2: SGHDN, FVKESK. The CDR3 sequence is 15 residues long. The CDR3 sequence: CASSQDLGTGFGYTF. The CDR3 bases are TGTGCCAGCAGCCAAGATCTTGGGACAGGCTTTGGCTACACCTTC.

This clone appeared a few times. V is TRBV27 and J is TRBJ2-7, with TRBD1 as a possible D gene (6 bases). V was trimmed by 9 bases and J by 4 bases, leaving 22 bases between them. The CDR3 is 15 residues long. CDR1 is MNHEY and CDR2 is SMNVEV in the germline V gene (reference sequence). CDR3 sequence reads: CASHPLGARTYEQYF. The CDR3 DNA is TGTGCCAGTCACCCGCTGGGGGCTAGAACGTACGAGCAGTACTTC.

This chain connects TRBV5-6 to TRBJ2-7; D is undetermined. Trimming took off 4 bases at V and 1 base at J, with 6 bases between the two ends. This CDR3 has 12 amino acids. Looked up from germline, CDR1 is SGHDT and CDR2 is YYEEEE. CDR3 DNA: TGTGCCAGCAGCGGAGCGTCCTACGAGCAGTACTTC. It translates to CASSGASYEQYF.

The chain links TRBV7-3 to TRBJ2-7, with D tentatively TRBD1 (6 bases). CDR1 and CDR2 from the germline V gene are SGHTA and FQGTGA. With 1 base removed from V and 1 base from J, the gap between germline ends came to 11 bases. The CDR3 extends over 15 amino acids. The CDR3: CASSLNGGASYEQYF. DNA for the CDR3: TGTGCCAGCAGCTTAAATGGGGGCGCGTCCTACGAGCAGTACTTC. Based on the CDR3 plus reference TRBV7-3 and TRBJ2-7, the full variable domain is GAGVSQTPSNKVTEKGKYVELRCDPISGHTALYWYRQSLGQGPEFLIYFQGTGAADDSGLPNDRFFAVRPEGSVSTLKIQRTERGDSAVYLCASSLNGGASYEQYFGPGTRLTVT.

A single count supports this clone. The chain combines TRBV5-4 with TRBJ1-2, with D perhaps matching TRBD1 (5 bases). Germline CDR1 and CDR2: SGHNT and YYREEE (reference sequence). The CDR3 runs to 14 residues. V shed 0 bases and J shed 10 bases, with 16 bases lying between them. The CDR3: CASSLAGTMDLYTF. The CDR3 bases are TGTGCCAGCAGCTTGGCCGGGACTATGGACCTCTACACCTTC.

This clone was seen only a few times. V and J are TRBV24-1 and TRBJ1-1; 9 bases fit TRBD1. Germline V gene sequence: CDR1 KGHDR, CDR2 SFDVKD. The trim removed 12 bases at V and 3 bases at J, leaving 7 bases unmatched. The CDR3 length is 13 residues. The CDR3 here is CAVGRTGDTEAFF. The CDR3, as DNA: TGTGCCGTTGGGCGGACAGGGGACACTGAAGCTTTCTTT.

The V and J genes are TRBV19 and TRBJ1-2; 10 nucleotides line up with TRBD1. This CDR3 has 15 amino acids. Germline V gene sequence: CDR1 LNHDA, CDR2 SQIVND (reference sequence). V was clipped by 6 bases and J by 8 bases; unmatched bases: 12. This chain's CDR3 is CASSPTAGTGEGYTF. In DNA form, the CDR3 reads TGTGCCAGTAGCCCAACCGCCGGGACAGGGGAAGGCTACACCTTC.

This clone has more than one count but fewer than ten. The gene calls are TRBV3-1 (or the pseudogene TRBV3-2) and TRBJ2-7; D may be TRBD2 (6 bases). Germline CDR1 and CDR2: LGHDT and YNNKEL (reference sequence). V dropped 1 base and J dropped 2 bases, with 15 bases sitting between them. The CDR3 consists of 16 residues. CDR3 bases: TGTGCCAGCAGCCAAGTTTCTGAGGGAGGACCCTACGAGCAGTACTTC. It yields the protein CASSQVSEGGPYEQYF.

The rearrangement links TRBV11-2 to TRBJ2-6, with no clear D. V lost 7 bases, J lost 4 bases, and 8 bases lay in between. CDR3 size: 13 residues. Per the germline V gene, CDR1 is SGHAT and CDR2 is FQNNGV. As DNA, the CDR3 is TGTGCCAGCACGGTTTCCGGGGCCAACGTCCTGACTTTC. It encodes CASTVSGANVLTF.

The rearrangement links TRBV19 to TRBJ1-3; possibly TRBD1 for D (5 bases). Germline V CDR1 and CDR2: LNHDA, SQIVND (reference sequence). The CDR3 contains 15 residues. The V and J ends lost 6 bases and 0 bases respectively, with 12 bases between them. In nucleotides, the CDR3 is TGTGCCAGTAGGGAGTGGGGCTCCTCTGGAAACACCATATATTTT. Amino acids: CASREWGSSGNTIYF.

This clone was seen a single time. The chain employs TRBV11-2 and TRBJ2-1; TRBD1 might be the D (6 bases). The CDR3 extends over 16 amino acids. Trimming stripped 0 bases from V and 6 bases from J, with 15 bases between. The germline V gene has CDR1 SGHAT and CDR2 FQNNGV. The CDR3 is CASSLDQGRQANEQFF. The CDR3 DNA follows: TGTGCCAGCAGCTTAGATCAGGGAAGACAGGCCAATGAGCAGTTCTTC.

The sample holds a few counts of this clone. The chain recombines TRBV30 with TRBJ1-2, with 8 bases aligning to TRBD1. Germline CDR1 reads GTSNPN; CDR2 reads SVGIG (reference sequence). V lost 2 bases, J lost 5 bases, and 4 bases stayed unmatched. This CDR3 is 13 amino acids long. The CDR3 DNA follows: TGTGCCTGGAGTCCTACAGGGGGATATGGCTACACCTTC. Amino acids: CAWSPTGGYGYTF.

The rearrangement joins TRBV27 to TRBJ2-4; D not certain. Germline lookup yields CDR1 MNHEY and CDR2 SMNVEV (reference sequence). There are 15 residues in the CDR3. Trimming removed 5 bases from V and 0 bases from J, with 11 bases in between. The CDR3 protein is CASSLRNLAKNIQYF. The CDR3 DNA sequence: TGTGCCAGCAGTCTACGAAATTTAGCCAAAAACATTCAGTACTTC.

The chain has TRBV15 and TRBJ1-5, with D maybe TRBD1 (6 bases). Germline V gene lookup returns CDR1 LNHNV and CDR2 YYDKDF (reference sequence). The CDR3 runs 16 residues. The germline V and J ends were trimmed by 3 bases and 3 bases, with 15 bases remaining between them. CDR3 bases: TGTGCCACCAGCAGTCCGATCGACAGGTACAATCAGCCCCAGCATTTT. Its translation is CATSSPIDRYNQPQHF.

The rearrangement links TRBV19 to TRBJ1-3; 7 bases map to TRBD1. Per the germline V gene, CDR1 is LNHDA and CDR2 is SQIVND (reference sequence). The length of the CDR3 is 15 residues. Germline trimming cut 6 bases from V and 0 bases from J; bases unmatched to any gene: 5. The CDR3 spells CASSSTGTSGNTIYF. The DNA for the CDR3 is TGTGCCAGTAGCTCGACAGGGACCTCTGGAAACACCATATATTTT. Using reference TRBV19 and TRBJ1-3 for the parts outside the CDR3, the full variable domain is DGGITQSPKYLFRKEGQNVTLSCEQNLNHDAMYWYRQDPGQGLRLIYYSQIVNDFQKGDIAEGYSVSREKKESFPLTVTSAQKNPTAFYLCASSSTGTSGNTIYFGEGSWLTVV.

The chain joins TRBV5-5 to TRBJ1-5; possibly TRBD1 for D (6 bases). The length of the CDR3 is 15 residues. Per the germline V gene, CDR1 is SGHKS and CDR2 is YYEKEE (reference sequence). The V and J ends lost 5 bases and 3 bases respectively, with 15 bases between them. As DNA, the CDR3 is TGTGCCAGCAGGCACCGGGACACCAACAATCAGCCCCAGCATTTT. It is translated as CASRHRDTNNQPQHF. Together with reference TRBV5-5 and TRBJ1-5, the CDR3 gives the full variable domain: DAGVTQSPTHLIKTRGQQVTLRCSPISGHKSVSWYQQVLGQGPQFIFQYYEKEERGRGNFPDRFSARQFPNYSSELNVNALLLGDSALYLCASRHRDTNNQPQHFGDGTRLSIL.

The chain carries TRBV5-4 and TRBJ2-7, with a tentative D call TRBD2 (5 bases). The length of the CDR3 is 14 residues. CDR1 and CDR2 from the germline V gene are SGHNT and YYREEE (reference sequence). Trimming shortened V by 4 bases and J by 7 bases, and 18 bases separated the two germline ends. CDR3 loop: CASSATMESEEQYF. The CDR3 DNA reads as TGTGCCAGCAGCGCGACTATGGAGTCTGAAGAGCAGTACTTC.